This T cell receptor beta chain originates from a study of cytomegalovirus exposure and HLA in healthy donors. Study-level points and caveats: The classifier reportedly diagnosed cytomegalovirus status with high specificity and sensitivity.

Concerning this clone: The antigen is undetermined.

Germline V gene data show CDR1 as SEHNR and CDR2 as FQNEAQ (reference sequence). Between the trimmed V and J ends, which lost 5 bases and 0 bases, there was a span of 20 bases. There are 18 residues in the CDR3. The PCR was carried out with 60 Vbeta primers and 13 Jbeta primers. Generated by immunoSEQ multiplex PCR, the TCRdb table keeps only in-frame clones and is missing some. The sample shows around 150,000 clones, 60% to 75% of them seen only once. What was sequenced was PBMCs. This chain joins TRBV7-9 and TRBJ1-3; D call uncertain. This clonotype was obtained from a human donor in good health. The CDR3: CASSPLGVGTLSGNTIYF. The CDR3 DNA reads as TGTGCCAGCAGCCCCCTAGGCGTCGGCACTCTCTCTGGAAACACCATATATTTT.